Described below is a single T cell receptor (beta chain) sequence and its context. The germline V and J ends were trimmed by 0 bases and 6 bases, with 15 bases remaining between them. The CDR3 is 15 amino acids. Germline CDR1 SGHRS, CDR2 YFSETQ. These data belong to a study of shared clonotypes between healthy human individuals. This table comes from immunoSEQ multiplex PCR, and its TCRdb copy is limited to in-frame clones, with some not included. This table has some 500,000 clones, around 95% appearing once. This sequence was found in a woman in her twenties or thirties in good health. The chain links TRBV5-1 to TRBJ1-2; D perhaps matches TRBD1 (6 bases). Sequencing used naive CD4+ T cells sorted from blood. Indicated subset: CD45RA+ positively selected. The CDR3 DNA is TGCGCCAGCAGCTTGGCCAGGGGACTTTACCATGGCTACACCTTC. Protein sequence: CASSLARGLYHGYTF.